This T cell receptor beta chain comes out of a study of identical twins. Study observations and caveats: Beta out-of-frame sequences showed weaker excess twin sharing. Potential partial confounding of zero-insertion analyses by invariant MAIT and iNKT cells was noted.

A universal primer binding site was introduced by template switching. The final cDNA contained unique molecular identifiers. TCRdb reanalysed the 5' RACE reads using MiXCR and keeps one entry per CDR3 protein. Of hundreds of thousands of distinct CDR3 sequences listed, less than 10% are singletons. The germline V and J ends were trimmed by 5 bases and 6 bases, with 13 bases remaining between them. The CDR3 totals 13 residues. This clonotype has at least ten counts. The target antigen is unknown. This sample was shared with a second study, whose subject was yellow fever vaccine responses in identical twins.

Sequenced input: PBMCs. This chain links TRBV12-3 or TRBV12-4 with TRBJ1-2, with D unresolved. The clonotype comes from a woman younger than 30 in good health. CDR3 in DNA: TGTGCCAGCAGTCCCCACGTTTCGGATGGCTACACCTTC. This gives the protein CASSPHVSDGYTF.